Shown below are 23 T cell receptor beta chains from a single sample sequenced in a study of blood T cell repertoires in COVID-19. TCRdb keeps only in-frame clones here, not all; method: immunoSEQ multiplex PCR. This table has approximately 210,000 clones, 84% appearing once. The sequenced material came from peripheral blood. Receptors originate from a woman aged 45-65 years with active or convalescent COVID-19.

V is TRBV10-3 and J is TRBJ2-3, with 9 bases that match TRBD1. Unmatched junction bases numbered 7, after V lost 6 bases and J lost 0 bases. The length of the CDR3 is 16 residues. Per the germline V gene, CDR1 is ENHRY and CDR2 is SYGVKD. The CDR3 here is CAISSTGGGSTDTQYF. The CDR3 nucleotides are TGTGCCATCAGCAGTACAGGGGGCGGTAGCACAGATACGCAGTATTTT.

This sequence joins TRBV5-6 and TRBJ2-7, with D tentatively TRBD2 (6 bases). The CDR3 runs 13 residues. Looked up from germline, CDR1 is SGHDT and CDR2 is YYEEEE. V lost 0 bases to trimming and J lost 3 bases, with 7 bases between them. The CDR3 region is CASSLGGGYEQYF. The CDR3 DNA reads TGTGCCAGCAGCTTGGGGGGAGGCTACGAGCAGTACTTC.

This clone appeared a single time. The chain is built from TRBV28 and TRBJ1-6; D perhaps matches TRBD1 (6 bases). CDR1 is MDHEN, CDR2 SYDVKM, per germline. The V and J ends lost 6 bases and 8 bases respectively, with 23 bases between them. The CDR3 has 17 residues. CDR3 nucleotides: TGTGCCAGCAGGCAACCCGGGGGGGCCGGCTCCGATTCACCCCTCCACTTT. This encodes CASRQPGGAGSDSPLHF. Filled out from reference TRBV28 and TRBJ1-6, the complete variable domain reads DVKVTQSSRYLVKRTGEKVFLECVQDMDHENMFWYRQDPGLGLRLIYFSYDVKMKEKGDIPEGYSVSREKKERFSLILESASTNQTSMYLCASRQPGGAGSDSPLHFGNGTRLTVT.

The chain employs TRBV28 and TRBJ2-1; TRBD2 aligns across 11 bases. The CDR3 is 15 amino acids. Germline V gene data show CDR1 as MDHEN and CDR2 as SYDVKM. Unmatched junction bases numbered 14, after V lost 10 bases and J lost 9 bases. This CDR3 is CAIHGLAGWGAEQFF. The CDR3 bases are TGTGCCATCCACGGACTAGCGGGTTGGGGGGCTGAGCAGTTCTTC.

This chain joins TRBV28 and TRBJ2-5; 10 nucleotides agree with TRBD1. Germline V gene data show CDR1 as MDHEN and CDR2 as SYDVKM. V lost 3 bases and J lost 4; bases outside the gene matches: 5. The CDR3 is 15 amino acids. The CDR3 sequence is CASSFLGTGVETQYF. Here the CDR3 DNA reads TGTGCCAGCAGTTTTCTGGGGACAGGGGTAGAGACCCAGTACTTC.

This clone was counted only a few times. The gene calls are TRBV10-3 and TRBJ2-5, with 9 bases identical to TRBD1. This CDR3 has 14 residues. Trimming took 5 bases from V and 5 from J; bases not matched to a gene: 6. Germline lookup yields CDR1 ENHRY and CDR2 SYGVKD. CDR3 amino acids: CAISSGTGSETQYF. CDR3 in DNA: TGTGCCATCAGTTCCGGGACAGGGAGCGAGACCCAGTACTTC.

V and J are TRBV7-9 and TRBJ1-2, with D perhaps TRBD1 (6 bases). Trimming left V 1 base short and J 8 bases short, with 11 bases between. Looked up from germline, CDR1 is SEHNR and CDR2 is FQNEAQ (reference sequence). The CDR3 is made up of 13 amino acids. CDR3 region: CASSLGDRFGYTF. Here the CDR3 DNA reads TGTGCCAGCAGCTTAGGTGACAGGTTCGGCTACACCTTC.

The chain has TRBV18 and TRBJ1-2; the D gene is possibly TRBD1 (6 bases). V lost 2 bases to trimming and J lost 11 bases, with 9 bases between them. Germline CDR1 is KGHSH and CDR2 is LQKENI. This CDR3 spans 11 amino acids. The CDR3 region is CASSPTGLYTF. The CDR3 DNA follows: TGTGCCAGCTCACCAACAGGGTTATACACCTTC.

V gene TRBV5-6 combines with J gene TRBJ1-1; 8 bases line up with TRBD1. The germline V gene has CDR1 SGHDT and CDR2 YYEEEE. The CDR3 totals 16 residues. After removal of 4 bases from V and 3 bases from J, the junction contained 11 bases not matched to a gene. CDR3 in amino acids: CASSINRGFVDTEAFF. The DNA of the CDR3 is TGTGCCAGCAGCATTAACAGGGGGTTTGTTGACACTGAAGCTTTCTTT.

The chain carries TRBV15 and TRBJ1-2; no clear D gene. The CDR3 sequence is 15 residues long. Germline values: CDR1 LNHNV, CDR2 YYDKDF (reference sequence). Trimming removed 0 bases from V and 6 bases from J, with 14 bases in between. CDR3 amino acids: CATSRDPRRTDGYTF. In DNA, the CDR3 is TGTGCCACCAGCAGAGATCCAAGGAGGACGGATGGCTACACCTTC.

This clone was counted once. This chain uses TRBV7-6 with TRBJ2-3; D may be TRBD2 (6 bases). Trimming stripped 8 bases from V and 3 bases from J, with 15 bases between. The CDR3 contains 14 residues. Germline CDR1 SGHVS, CDR2 FNYEAQ. CDR3 sequence reads: CASSGGRETDTQYF. Here the CDR3 DNA reads TGTGCCAGCTCTGGGGGGAGAGAAACAGATACGCAGTATTTT.

The chain couples TRBV5-6 to TRBJ2-5, with TRBD2 as a possible D gene (5 bases). This CDR3 has 16 amino acids. Germline CDR1 SGHDT, CDR2 YYEEEE. With 0 bases removed from V and 2 bases from J, the gap between germline ends came to 14 bases. CDR3 in amino acids: CASSLGVGKLQETQYF. Written as DNA, the CDR3 is TGTGCCAGCAGCTTGGGCGTCGGGAAGCTACAAGAGACCCAGTACTTC.

The chain joins TRBV7-8 to TRBJ1-5; TRBD1 matches at 10 bases. Losses at the gene ends were 4 bases for V and 3 bases for J; bases not matched to a gene: 3. The CDR3 is 15 residues long. The V gene's germline CDR1 is SGHVS and CDR2 FQNEAQ. CDR3 residues: CASSSDRGNNQPQHF. The DNA of the CDR3 is TGTGCCAGCAGCTCGGACAGGGGGAACAATCAGCCCCAGCATTTT.

The rearrangement joins TRBV5-4 to TRBJ2-1; 10 bases are a match to TRBD1. With 4 bases clipped from V and 6 bases from J, the junction kept 10 bases outside the gene matches. Germline assignment: CDR1 SGHNT and CDR2 YYREEE (reference sequence). The CDR3 is 16 amino acids. The CDR3 nucleotides are TGTGCCAGCAGCCCCTCCGGGGGACAGGGGAGCAATGAGCAGTTCTTC. This codes for CASSPSGGQGSNEQFF.

The chain has TRBV28 and TRBJ1-1; 10 bases map to TRBD1. The germline CDR1 and CDR2 sequences are MDHEN and SYDVKM. V gave up 6 bases and J gave up 4 bases; unmatched junction bases: 8. There are 15 residues in the CDR3. CDR3 sequence: CASRPGTGESTEAFF. The CDR3 DNA follows: TGTGCCAGCAGACCCGGGACAGGGGAAAGCACTGAAGCTTTCTTT. The full variable domain, in which reference TRBV28 and TRBJ1-1 provide the parts outside the CDR3, is DVKVTQSSRYLVKRTGEKVFLECVQDMDHENMFWYRQDPGLGLRLIYFSYDVKMKEKGDIPEGYSVSREKKERFSLILESASTNQTSMYLCASRPGTGESTEAFFGQGTRLTVV.

The chain recombines TRBV10-3 with TRBJ2-1; D perhaps matches TRBD1 (6 bases). Trimming cost V 8 bases and J 7 bases, with 18 bases left between them. Germline values: CDR1 ENHRY, CDR2 SYGVKD. This CDR3 is 14 amino acids long. The DNA for the CDR3 is TGTGCCATCCGCGGGCAGGGGCGAGGGAATGAGCAGTTCTTC. Residues: CAIRGQGRGNEQFF.

The V and J genes are TRBV5-1 and TRBJ1-2; D call uncertain. The CDR3 has 13 residues. Germline CDR1 SGHRS, CDR2 YFSETQ. V lost 4 bases and J lost 7, with 14 bases in between. The CDR3 sequence: CASSLGPNGGYTF. The CDR3 DNA follows: TGCGCCAGCAGCCTGGGTCCAAACGGTGGCTACACCTTC.

The chain employs TRBV6-5 and TRBJ2-6; D not certain. CDR3 size: 15 residues. V was cut by 2 bases and J by 1 base, with 6 bases left in between. The germline CDR1 and CDR2 sequences are MNHEY and SVGAGI. For the CDR3, the DNA is TGTGCCAGCAGTTACGTTTCGTCTGGGGCCAACGTCCTGACTTTC. Its protein is CASSYVSSGANVLTF.

This chain connects TRBV28 to TRBJ2-7; 11 positions match TRBD2. Germline lookup yields CDR1 MDHEN and CDR2 SYDVKM. The CDR3 length is 14 residues. Trimming removed 6 bases from V and 7 bases from J; junction bases left unmatched: 8. The CDR3 sequence: CASSDSGREGEQYF. DNA for the CDR3: TGTGCCAGCAGCGATAGCGGGAGGGAGGGAGAGCAGTACTTC.

The chain joins TRBV6-4 to TRBJ2-2; TRBD2 is a possible D gene (6 bases). V lost 9 bases, J lost 4 bases, and 18 bases lay in between. Germline CDR1 MRHNA, CDR2 SNTAGT. The CDR3 runs to 15 residues. The CDR3 region has the DNA TGTGCCAGTGGCCAGATGACAGCGGGCACCGGGGAGCTGTTTTTT. It yields the protein CASGQMTAGTGELFF.

Details on this clone: A much larger clone differs by one base, so this may be a read error. CDR3 in amino acids: CASSLYTGELFF. In DNA, the CDR3 is TGTGCCAGCAGCCTCTACACCGGGGAGCTGTTTTTT. The rearrangement uses TRBV7-9 and TRBJ2-2; the D is unclear. The CDR3 has 12 amino acids. V was trimmed by 5 bases and J by 3 bases, leaving 4 bases between them. Per the germline V gene, CDR1 is SEHNR and CDR2 is FQNEAQ (reference sequence).

V usage is TRBV4-1 and J usage is TRBJ2-3; D ambiguous. Germline-derived CDR1 and CDR2 are MGHRA and YSYEKL. The CDR3 length is 14 residues. Trimming pared 5 bases from V and 2 bases from J, leaving 11 bases between. CDR3 sequence reads: CASSEVSHTDTQYF. CDR3 bases: TGCGCCAGCAGCGAAGTTTCCCACACAGATACGCAGTATTTT.

Only one count was recorded for this clone. The chain links TRBV5-1 to TRBJ2-7; 8 positions agree with TRBD1. Germline CDR1 is SGHRS and CDR2 is YFSETQ. The junction had 10 bases not matched to a gene; V was cut back by 4 bases and J by 7 bases. This CDR3 has 14 amino acids. For the CDR3, the DNA is TGCGCCAGCAGCGGGGGACAGGAGCAAGATGAGCAGTACTTC. Translation: CASSGGQEQDEQYF.